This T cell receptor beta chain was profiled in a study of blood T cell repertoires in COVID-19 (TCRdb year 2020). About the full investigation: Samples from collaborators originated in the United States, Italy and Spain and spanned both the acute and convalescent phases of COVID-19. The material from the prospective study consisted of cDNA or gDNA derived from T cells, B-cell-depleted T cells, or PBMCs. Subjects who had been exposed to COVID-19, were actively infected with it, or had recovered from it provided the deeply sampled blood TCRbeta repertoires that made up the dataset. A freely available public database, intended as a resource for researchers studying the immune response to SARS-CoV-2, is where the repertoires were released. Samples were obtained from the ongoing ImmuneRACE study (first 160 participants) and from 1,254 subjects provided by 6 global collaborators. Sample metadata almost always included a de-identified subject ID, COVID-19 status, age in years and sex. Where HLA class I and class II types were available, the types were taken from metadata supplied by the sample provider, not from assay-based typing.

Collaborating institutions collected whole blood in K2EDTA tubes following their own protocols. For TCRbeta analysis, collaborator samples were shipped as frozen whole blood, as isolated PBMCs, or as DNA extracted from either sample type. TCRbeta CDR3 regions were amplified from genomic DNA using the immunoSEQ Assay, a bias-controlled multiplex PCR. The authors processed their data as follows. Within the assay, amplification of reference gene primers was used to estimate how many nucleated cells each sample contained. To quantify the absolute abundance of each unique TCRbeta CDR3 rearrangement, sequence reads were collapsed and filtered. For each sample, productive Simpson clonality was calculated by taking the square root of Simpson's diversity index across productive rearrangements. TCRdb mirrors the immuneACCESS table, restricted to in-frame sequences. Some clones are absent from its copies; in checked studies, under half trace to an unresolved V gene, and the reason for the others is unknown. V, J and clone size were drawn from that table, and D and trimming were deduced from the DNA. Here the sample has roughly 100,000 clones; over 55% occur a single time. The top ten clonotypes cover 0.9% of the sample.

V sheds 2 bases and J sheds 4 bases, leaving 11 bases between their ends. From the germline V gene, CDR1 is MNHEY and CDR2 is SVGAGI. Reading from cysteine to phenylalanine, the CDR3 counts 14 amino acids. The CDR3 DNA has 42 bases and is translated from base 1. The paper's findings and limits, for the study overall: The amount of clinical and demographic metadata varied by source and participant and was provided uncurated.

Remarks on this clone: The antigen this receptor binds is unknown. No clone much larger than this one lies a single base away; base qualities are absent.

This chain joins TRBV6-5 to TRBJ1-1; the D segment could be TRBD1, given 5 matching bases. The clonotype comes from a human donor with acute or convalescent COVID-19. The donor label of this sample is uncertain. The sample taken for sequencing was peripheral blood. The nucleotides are TGTGCCAGCAGTTACGGGGACGGGGGCACTGAAGCTTTCTTT. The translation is CASSYGDGGTEAFF.